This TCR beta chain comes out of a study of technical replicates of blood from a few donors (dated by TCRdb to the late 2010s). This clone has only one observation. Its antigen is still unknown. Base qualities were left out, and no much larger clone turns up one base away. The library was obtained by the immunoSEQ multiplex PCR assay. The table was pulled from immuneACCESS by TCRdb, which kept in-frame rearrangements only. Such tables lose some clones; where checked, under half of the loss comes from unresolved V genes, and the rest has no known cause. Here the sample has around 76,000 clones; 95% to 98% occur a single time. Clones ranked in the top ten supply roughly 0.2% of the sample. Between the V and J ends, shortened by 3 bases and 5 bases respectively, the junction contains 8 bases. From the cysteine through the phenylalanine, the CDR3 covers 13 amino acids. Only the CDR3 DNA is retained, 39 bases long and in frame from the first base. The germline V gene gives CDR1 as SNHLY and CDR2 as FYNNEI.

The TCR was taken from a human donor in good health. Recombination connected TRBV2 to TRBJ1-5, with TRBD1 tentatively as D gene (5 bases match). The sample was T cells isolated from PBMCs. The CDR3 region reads CASSEGGDQPQHF. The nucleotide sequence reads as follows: TGTGCCAGCAGTGAGGGGGGAGATCAGCCCCAGCATTTT.